This T cell receptor beta chain originates from a study of T-cell memory formation after mild COVID-19. The ends were cut back, 5 bases at V and 8 bases at J, with 21 bases in the middle. In germline, CDR1 is MNHEY, CDR2 SMNVEV (reference sequence). The CDR3 covers 16 residues. This clonotype was observed a handful of times. 5'RACE with constant-segment primers yielded barcoded, UMI-tagged TCR alpha and TCR beta cDNA libraries. TCRdb fed the 5' RACE reads into MiXCR, producing one record per CDR3 protein. This table holds 500,000 to 650,000 distinct CDR3 sequences, roughly 21% found once. Input material: PBMCs or a T cell subset sorted from them (not recorded which). The V and J genes are TRBV27 and TRBJ1-4, with D perhaps TRBD1 (6 bases). This TCR was recovered from an adult woman who had mild COVID-19 (a few samples of this study predate the infection). Cell type and time point are not known. The CDR3 here is CASSPGAGGAQEKLFF. The CDR3, as DNA: TGTGCCAGCAGTCCCGGCGCGGGGGGGGCTCAAGAAAAACTGTTTTTT.